The clone carrying this TCR beta chain has only a few counts. Its cognate antigen is unknown. TCR alpha and TCR beta cDNA libraries with sample barcodes and UMIs came from 5'RACE using constant-segment primers. TCRdb re-called the 5' RACE reads through MiXCR, storing one row per CDR3 protein. The repertoire holds approximately 300,000 distinct CDR3 sequences, with more than 15% as singletons. V trimming: 5 bases; J trimming: 4 bases; junction bases outside the gene matches: 6. Germline values: CDR1 MNHEY, CDR2 SMNVEV (reference sequence). The CDR3 loop spans 14 amino acids. The data derive from a study of T-cell memory formation after mild COVID-19. Study-level findings and limits: The finding that pre-infection memory included some responding clones suggested that cross-reactive memory joined.

The receptor was isolated from a man between 18 and 29 years old who had mild COVID-19 (a few samples of this study predate the infection). Cell type and time point are not known. The genes are TRBV27 and TRBJ2-3, with 7 nucleotides matching TRBD2. Sequences were obtained from PBMCs or a T cell subset sorted from them (not recorded which). The DNA for the CDR3 is TGTGCCAGCAGTCACCGACTAGCTGCAGATACGCAGTATTTT. Protein product: CASSHRLAADTQYF.